This TCR beta chain emerged from a study of blood T cells in healthy people across ages. Then a second PCR, running roughly 7 to 11 cycles, was carried out with a sample-barcoded 5' primer and a J-beta primer mix. Each CDR3 protein is one row after TCRdb ran MiXCR on the 5' RACE reads. The data show hundreds of thousands of distinct CDR3 sequences, 50% to 65% seen once. Comments on this clonotype: Its target is not known.

V was trimmed by 6 bases and J by 6 bases, leaving 21 bases between them. CDR3 length: 15 residues. Notes on the study in general: Long-lived donors exceeded aged donors in naive CD4+ cells and diversity. Donor CMV status was unknown, possibly confounding expanded clonotype changes. Unsorted PBMC input precluded a conclusive naive versus antigen-experienced comparison. Diversity estimated from one million T cells was considered an underestimate.

The sample comprised blood. The source is a man aged 80 or over in good health. V and J are TRBV12-3 or TRBV12-4 and TRBJ2-7; D tentatively reads TRBD1 or TRBD2 (5 bases each). Here the CDR3 DNA reads TGTGCCAGCAGACCTACGGGACCCTTAGGCGGCGAGCAGTACTTC. Protein product: CASRPTGPLGGEQYF.